The 17 T cell receptor beta chains in this list originate from one sample, sequenced in a study of vaccination effects on CD4 cells after COVID-19. Data came from immunoSEQ multiplex PCR; TCRdb stores just in-frame clones and leaves some out. This sample has 27,000 or so clones, with about 83% found just once. Antigens for these TCRs are unknown. Prior to sequencing, the ViraFEST assay stimulated PBMC with viral peptide pools, which expanded the antigen-specific CD4+ T cells. Isolating CD4+ T cells followed approximately ten days of culture. Participants were vaccinated with two doses of either the BNT162b2 or mRNA-1273 vaccine. This sample comprised CD4+ T cells from PBMCs cultured with HCoV-NL63 spike peptides, obtained after COVID-19 vaccination. The receptors were gathered from a human donor who received a COVID-19 vaccine. Some clones in this sample may be carry-over from other donors' samples.

V and J are TRBV2 and TRBJ1-2; D might be TRBD1 (5 bases). The ends were cut back, 5 bases at V and 4 bases at J, with 11 bases in the middle. CDR3 length: 13 residues. Germline CDR1 reads SNHLY; CDR2 reads FYNNEI. This CDR3 is CASSNQGLYGYTF. In nucleotides, the CDR3 is TGTGCCAGCAGTAATCAGGGCCTCTATGGCTACACCTTC.

This chain connects TRBV2 to TRBJ1-5; 7 bases are shared with TRBD1. The CDR3 spans 16 residues. The germline V gene encodes CDR1 SNHLY and CDR2 FYNNEI. Trimming took 5 bases from V and 0 from J; bases not matched to a gene: 7. CDR3 bases: TGTGCCAGCAGTTACGAACAGGGGTCTAGCAATCAGCCCCAGCATTTT. Its translation: CASSYEQGSSNQPQHF.

In its sample, this clone was seen once. The chain couples TRBV19 to TRBJ2-6; D call uncertain. Germline CDR1 LNHDA, CDR2 SQIVND (reference sequence). The CDR3 totals 13 residues. V was cut by 10 bases and J by 6 bases, with 13 bases left in between. For the CDR3, the DNA is TGTGCCACTTCCGCCCCCCCGGCCAACGTCCTGACTTTC. Its protein is CATSAPPANVLTF.

The chain is built from TRBV7-2 and TRBJ1-1; D might be TRBD1 (5 bases). The CDR3 contains 15 residues. Germline loops: CDR1 SGHTA, CDR2 FQGNSA. The V and J ends lost 5 bases and 6 bases respectively, with 19 bases between them. The CDR3 bases are TGTGCCAGCAGCCCGGAGGGGTATACGGGCGCTGAAGCTTTCTTT. Protein sequence: CASSPEGYTGAEAFF. The whole variable domain, remainder taken from reference TRBV7-2 and TRBJ1-1, is GAGVSQSPSNKVTEKGKDVELRCDPISGHTALYWYRQSLGQGLEFLIYFQGNSAPDKSGLPSDRFSAERTGGSVSTLTIQRTQQEDSAVYLCASSPEGYTGAEAFFGQGTRLTVV.

J is TRBJ1-2 and V is TRBV2, with unresolved D. Trimming took off 2 bases at V and 9 bases at J, with 10 bases between the two ends. The V gene's germline CDR1 is SNHLY and CDR2 FYNNEI. The CDR3 totals 12 residues. Written as DNA, the CDR3 is TGTGCCAGCAGTGAACAGGTCGTTTGCTACACCTTC. This translates into CASSEQVVCYTF.

The chain combines TRBV7-9 with TRBJ1-1, with D tentatively TRBD1 (5 bases). The CDR3 covers 13 residues. Germline lookup yields CDR1 SEHNR and CDR2 FQNEAQ (reference sequence). V lost 5 bases and J 4 bases, leaving 11 bases between the germline ends. The CDR3 DNA sequence: TGTGCCAGCAGCCGGGGGGGTAGCACTGAAGCTTTCTTT. This sequence encodes CASSRGGSTEAFF.

The V and J genes are TRBV27 and TRBJ1-2; D perhaps matches TRBD1 (5 bases). V lost 2 bases and J lost 7, with 11 bases in between. Per the germline V gene, CDR1 is MNHEY and CDR2 is SMNVEV (reference sequence). The CDR3 length is 13 residues. CDR3 in amino acids: CASSLNLQGGYTF. The CDR3 DNA is TGTGCCAGCAGTTTAAATCTGCAGGGTGGCTACACCTTC.

The chain couples TRBV18 to TRBJ1-3; D not resolved. This CDR3 region has 14 residues. CDR1 is KGHSH and CDR2 is LQKENI in the germline V gene. V dropped 5 bases and J dropped 1 base, with 9 bases sitting between them. Here the CDR3 DNA reads TGTGCCAGCTCAGAAGGTCGGTCTGGAAACACCATATATTTT. The encoded protein is CASSEGRSGNTIYF.

This rearrangement joins TRBV25-1 to TRBJ2-7, with D perhaps matching TRBD1 (5 bases). The CDR3 is 16 residues long. The germline V gene has CDR1 MGHDK and CDR2 SYGVNS. V shed 0 bases and J shed 2 bases, with 14 bases lying between them. CDR3 coding DNA: TGTGCCAGCAGTGAATATATCAGATACAGGACCTACGAGCAGTACGTC. Translated: CASSEYIRYRTYEQYV.

For the CDR3, the DNA is TGTGCCAGCAGTGATGCAGGGGGCTCCTACGAGCAGTACGTC. This sequence encodes CASSDAGGSYEQYV. The chain uses TRBV6-1 and TRBJ2-7, with 7 bases fitting TRBD1. The CDR3 spans 14 residues. Germline values: CDR1 MNHNS, CDR2 SASEGT. J was trimmed by 0 bases and V by 3 bases; bases with no gene match: 2.

This clone was seen more than once but under ten times. The chain joins TRBV6-1 to TRBJ2-2; a possible D gene is TRBD1 (5 bases). Germline V gives CDR1 MNHNS, CDR2 SASEGT. Trimming left V 4 bases short and J 4 bases short, with 16 bases between. The CDR3 loop spans 16 amino acids. Here the CDR3 reads CASSVWGDRVTGELFF. DNA of the CDR3: TGTGCCAGCAGTGTTTGGGGCGATCGGGTCACCGGGGAGCTGTTTTTT.

This chain joins TRBV6-5 and TRBJ1-6; tentatively, D is TRBD1 (5 bases). The germline CDR1 and CDR2 sequences are MNHEY and SVGAGI. CDR3 length: 16 residues. V gave up 0 bases and J gave up 10 bases, with 16 bases separating them. The CDR3 protein is CASSYSGRQGGSPLHF. The CDR3 coding sequence is TGTGCCAGCAGTTACTCGGGCCGCCAGGGTGGATCACCCCTCCACTTT.

The chain carries TRBV30 and TRBJ2-1; D possibly uses TRBD1 or TRBD2 (5 bases each). V gave up 3 bases and J gave up 9 bases, with 9 bases separating them. This CDR3 comprises 11 residues. The V gene's germline CDR1 is GTSNPN and CDR2 SVGIG (reference sequence). The CDR3 region is CAWRTGPEQFF. CDR3 sequence (DNA): TGTGCCTGGAGGACGGGGCCTGAGCAGTTCTTC. Combining the CDR3 with reference TRBV30 and TRBJ2-1 gives the whole variable domain SQTIHQWPATLVQPVGSPLSLECTVEGTSNPNLYWYRQAAGRGLQLLFYSVGIGQISSEVPQNLSASRPQDRQFILSSKKLLLSDSGFYLCAWRTGPEQFFGPGTRLTVL.

This sequence joins TRBV19 and TRBJ1-5; D possibly corresponds to TRBD1 (5 bases). This CDR3 spans 15 amino acids. Germline values: CDR1 LNHDA, CDR2 SQIVND (reference sequence). Deletions cut 2 bases from V and 1 base from J, with 9 bases between. CDR3 in amino acids: CASSIPRGSNQPQHF. The CDR3 DNA follows: TGTGCCAGTAGTATACCACGGGGGAGCAATCAGCCCCAGCATTTT.

This chain links TRBV4-2 with TRBJ2-6; D may be TRBD1 or TRBD2 (5 bases each). CDR1 and CDR2 from the germline V gene are LGHNA and YNFKEQ. This CDR3 region has 19 residues. V was cut by 2 bases and J by 0 bases, with 17 bases left in between. CDR3 sequence: CASSQPRDKGASGANVLTF. The CDR3 DNA reads TGTGCCAGCAGCCAACCCAGGGATAAGGGAGCCTCTGGGGCCAACGTCCTGACTTTC.

The chain couples TRBV19 to TRBJ1-5; perhaps TRBD1 as D (5 bases). The length of the CDR3 is 16 residues. The germline V and J ends were trimmed by 4 bases and 7 bases, with 20 bases remaining between them. The germline V gene encodes CDR1 LNHDA and CDR2 SQIVND (reference sequence). CDR3 residues: CASSNEGRRKGQPQHF. The CDR3 region has the DNA TGTGCCAGTAGTAACGAGGGACGGAGGAAGGGGCAGCCCCAGCATTTT.

The V and J genes are TRBV18 and TRBJ1-4, with TRBD1 as a possible D gene (6 bases). The CDR3 covers 14 residues. Germline V lookup: CDR1 KGHSH, CDR2 LQKENI. V lost 4 bases and J lost 4, with 10 bases in between. CDR3 sequence (DNA): TGTGCCAGCTCACTGGGACAAGTTAATGAAAAACTGTTTTTT. As protein: CASSLGQVNEKLFF.